These 18 T cell receptor beta chains were sequenced from one sample in a study of graft-versus-host responses after intestinal transplantation. These receptors lack a known antigen. Assay: immunoSEQ multiplex PCR; the TCRdb copy retains only in-frame clones and omits some. Among approximately 92,000 clones, 85% to 95% were seen once, and the ten largest hold approximately 6%. The starting material was unstimulated CD8+ T cells sorted from spleen or lymph node cells, obtained before intestinal transplant. The source of these receptors is a human donor who received an intestinal transplant.

The gene calls are TRBV5-1 and TRBJ2-1, with a tentative D call TRBD2 (6 bases). Germline V gives CDR1 SGHRS, CDR2 YFSETQ. This CDR3 is built from 15 residues. Trimming took off 5 bases at V and 3 bases at J, with 15 bases between the two ends. This CDR3 reads CASRLSLADYNEQFF. The CDR3 DNA follows: TGCGCCAGCAGACTTTCCTTAGCGGACTACAATGAGCAGTTCTTC.

The chain is built from TRBV13 and TRBJ2-7, with 7 bases fitting TRBD1. The germline V gene has CDR1 PRHDT and CDR2 FYEKMQ (reference sequence). J gave up 4 bases and V 4 bases, and 7 bases lay outside the gene matches. The CDR3 spans 14 residues. CDR3 in amino acids: CASSYRGVVYEQYF. The DNA of the CDR3 is TGTGCCAGCAGCTACAGGGGCGTGGTATACGAGCAGTACTTC.

The J gene is TRBJ2-7, the V gene TRBV7-6, with TRBD2 matching over 11 bases. Trimming took 5 bases from V and 0 from J; bases not matched to a gene: 3. There are 15 residues in the CDR3. The germline V gene encodes CDR1 SGHVS and CDR2 FNYEAQ. DNA of the CDR3: TGTGCCAGCAGCGGGGGGACTAGCGGCTCCTACGAGCAGTACTTC. Translating gives CASSGGTSGSYEQYF.

The rearrangement joins TRBV27 to TRBJ2-5; D not certain. Deletions cut 7 bases from V and 4 bases from J, with 13 bases between. CDR1 and CDR2 (germline): MNHEY, SMNVEV (reference sequence). The CDR3 contains 13 residues. CDR3 amino acids: CASKQRPAETQYF. The CDR3, as DNA: TGTGCCAGCAAACAGAGGCCAGCAGAGACCCAGTACTTC.

V is TRBV2 and J is TRBJ2-7, with 8 bases matching TRBD1. From germline, CDR1 is SNHLY and CDR2 FYNNEI. The CDR3 sequence is 13 residues long. Trimming removed 3 bases from V and 4 bases from J; junction bases left unmatched: 2. In DNA, the CDR3 is TGTGCCAGCAGTGAGTACAGGGGGTACGAGCAGTACTTC. It is translated as CASSEYRGYEQYF.

The chain couples TRBV7-9 to TRBJ1-6, with unresolved D. In germline, CDR1 is SEHNR, CDR2 FQNEAQ (reference sequence). The ends were cut back, 5 bases at V and 2 bases at J, with 19 bases in the middle. This CDR3 contains 18 residues. Written as DNA, the CDR3 is TGTGCCAGCAGCGCCCCGAACACTTTTGGCCCCTATAATTCACCCCTCCACTTT. As protein: CASSAPNTFGPYNSPLHF.

The chain's CDR3 is CASGRREGDNEQFF. DNA for the CDR3: TGTGCCAGCGGGAGACGGGAGGGGGACAATGAGCAGTTCTTC. The chain couples TRBV6-5 to TRBJ2-1, with 8 bases identical to TRBD2. Per germline, CDR1 MNHEY and CDR2 SVGAGI. J gave up 5 bases and V 8 bases, and 8 bases lay outside the gene matches. This CDR3 is built from 14 residues.

The chain links TRBV27 to TRBJ2-1, with unresolved D. There are 14 residues in the CDR3. V was trimmed by 0 bases and J by 2 bases, leaving 5 bases between them. CDR1 is MNHEY and CDR2 is SMNVEV in the germline V gene (reference sequence). This chain's CDR3 is CASSLSLTYNEQFF. The CDR3 nucleotides are TGTGCCAGCAGTTTATCGCTAACCTACAATGAGCAGTTCTTC.

DNA for the CDR3: TGTGCCAGCAGTCCTATTGGGGGTGGCACAGATACGCAGTATTTT. Protein product: CASSPIGGGTDTQYF. V is TRBV13 and J is TRBJ2-3, with D tentatively TRBD1 or TRBD2 (5 bases each). This CDR3 spans 15 amino acids. Germline CDR1 and CDR2: PRHDT and FYEKMQ (reference sequence). Trimming cost V 6 bases and J 1 base, with 14 bases left between them.

V usage is TRBV6-6 and J usage is TRBJ2-7; D is possibly TRBD2 (6 bases). Trimming left V 0 bases short and J 5 bases short, with 11 bases between. Germline V CDR1 and CDR2: MNHNY, SVGAGI (reference sequence). This CDR3 spans 14 amino acids. CDR3 protein: CASSYSGGGNEQYF. CDR3 coding DNA: TGTGCCAGCAGTTACTCGGGAGGAGGGAACGAGCAGTACTTC.

This clone was detected once. The chain recombines TRBV5-6 with TRBJ2-7; D uncertain. Trimming removed 0 bases at V and 3 bases at J, with 4 bases between. Looked up from germline, CDR1 is SGHDT and CDR2 is YYEEEE. CDR3 length: 12 amino acids. Written as DNA, the CDR3 is TGTGCCAGCAGCTTGGGATTCTACGAGCAGTACTTC. Protein sequence: CASSLGFYEQYF.

On this clone itself: At the DNA level, this CDR3 is encoded by other sequences in the same sample as well. The rearrangement uses TRBV4-1 and TRBJ2-5; 7 bases match TRBD1. This CDR3 contains 16 residues. In germline, CDR1 is MGHRA, CDR2 YSYEKL. Trimming took 3 bases from V and 5 from J; bases not matched to a gene: 12. The CDR3 nucleotides are TGCGCCAGCAGCCAGGATGATGGGGGACAGTACGAGACCCAGTACTTC. Its translation: CASSQDDGGQYETQYF.

The genes are TRBV9 and TRBJ2-2, with a possible D match to TRBD1 (7 bases). V lost 1 base, J lost 2 bases, and 12 bases lay in between. This CDR3 has 16 residues. Germline V gene lookup returns CDR1 SGDLS and CDR2 YYNGEE. The CDR3 here is CASSVQGGFNTGELFF. The CDR3 coding sequence is TGTGCCAGCAGCGTACAGGGGGGATTTAACACCGGGGAGCTGTTTTTT.

The V call is TRBV5-4, the J call TRBJ1-1; unclear D gene. Trimming pared 0 bases from V and 1 base from J, leaving 10 bases between. The CDR3 runs to 15 residues. In germline, CDR1 is SGHNT, CDR2 YYREEE (reference sequence). CDR3 coding DNA: TGTGCCAGCAGCTTGGAACACAGATCGAACACTGAAGCTTTCTTT. It is translated as CASSLEHRSNTEAFF.

CDR3 sequence: CASRSDRAKSYGYTF. The CDR3 DNA is TGTGCCAGCAGATCCGACAGGGCAAAATCCTATGGCTACACCTTC. The rearrangement links TRBV6-5 to TRBJ1-2, with TRBD1 identical over 7 bases. Germline CDR1 and CDR2: MNHEY and SVGAGI. CDR3 length: 15 amino acids. V lost 6 bases, J lost 4 bases, and 11 bases stayed unmatched.

The rearrangement joins TRBV27 to TRBJ2-1; TRBD2 is a possible D gene (6 bases). The CDR3 has 13 amino acids. Germline V gives CDR1 MNHEY, CDR2 SMNVEV (reference sequence). The V end was cut by 7 bases, the J end by 7 bases, with 14 bases between. CDR3 DNA: TGTGCCAGCACCTCAATGGGGGGTAATGAGCAGTTCTTC. Its translation is CASTSMGGNEQFF.

The J gene is TRBJ1-1, the V gene TRBV28; a weak D match, TRBD1 (5 bases). Germline V gene sequence: CDR1 MDHEN, CDR2 SYDVKM. V was cut by 3 bases and J by 4 bases, with 9 bases left in between. The CDR3 is 13 residues long. Here the CDR3 DNA reads TGTGCCAGCAGTTTTAGGGGCCTCACTGAAGCTTTCTTT. Translation gives CASSFRGLTEAFF.

This chain joins TRBV6-5 and TRBJ1-2, with TRBD1 identical over 7 bases. In germline, CDR1 is MNHEY, CDR2 SVGAGI. There are 15 residues in the CDR3. The trim removed 7 bases at V and 0 bases at J, leaving 8 bases unmatched. CDR3 loop: CASTAPTGTNYGYTF. CDR3 bases: TGTGCCAGCACCGCACCGACAGGGACTAACTATGGCTACACCTTC.